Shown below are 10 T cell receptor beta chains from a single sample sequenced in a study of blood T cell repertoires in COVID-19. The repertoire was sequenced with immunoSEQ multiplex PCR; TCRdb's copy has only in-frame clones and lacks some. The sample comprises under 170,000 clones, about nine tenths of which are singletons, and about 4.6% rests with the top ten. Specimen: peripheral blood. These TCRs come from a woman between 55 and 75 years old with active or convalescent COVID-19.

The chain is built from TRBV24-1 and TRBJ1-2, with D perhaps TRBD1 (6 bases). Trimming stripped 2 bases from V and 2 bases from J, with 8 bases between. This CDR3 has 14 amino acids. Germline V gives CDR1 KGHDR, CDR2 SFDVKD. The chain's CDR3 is CATSDSDRNYGYTF. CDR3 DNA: TGTGCCACCAGTGATTCAGACAGGAACTATGGCTACACCTTC.

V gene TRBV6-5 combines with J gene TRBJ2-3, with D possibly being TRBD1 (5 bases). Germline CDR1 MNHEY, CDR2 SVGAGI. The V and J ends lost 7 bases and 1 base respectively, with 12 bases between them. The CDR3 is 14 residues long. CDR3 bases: TGTGCCAGCACAAGGGGAACTCGCACAGATACGCAGTATTTT. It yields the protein CASTRGTRTDTQYF.

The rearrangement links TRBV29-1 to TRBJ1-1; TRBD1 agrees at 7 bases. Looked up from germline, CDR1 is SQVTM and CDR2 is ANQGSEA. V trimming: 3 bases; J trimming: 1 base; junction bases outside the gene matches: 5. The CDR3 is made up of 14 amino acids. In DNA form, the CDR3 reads TGCAGCGTTGAGAAGGGACAGAAGAACACTGAAGCTTTCTTT. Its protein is CSVEKGQKNTEAFF.

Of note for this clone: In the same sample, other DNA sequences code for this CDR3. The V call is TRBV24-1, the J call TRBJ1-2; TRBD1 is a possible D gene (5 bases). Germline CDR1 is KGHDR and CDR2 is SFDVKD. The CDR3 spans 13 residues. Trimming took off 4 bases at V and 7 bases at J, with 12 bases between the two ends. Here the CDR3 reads CATSDRDSGGYTF. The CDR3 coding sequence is TGTGCCACCAGTGACCGGGACTCGGGTGGCTACACCTTC.

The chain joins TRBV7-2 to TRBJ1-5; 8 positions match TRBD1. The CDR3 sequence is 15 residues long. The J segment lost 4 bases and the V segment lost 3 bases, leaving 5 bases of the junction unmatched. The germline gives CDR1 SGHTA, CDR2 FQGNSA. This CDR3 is CASSFDRGLNQPQHF. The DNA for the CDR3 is TGTGCCAGCAGCTTCGACAGGGGTCTAAATCAGCCCCAGCATTTT.

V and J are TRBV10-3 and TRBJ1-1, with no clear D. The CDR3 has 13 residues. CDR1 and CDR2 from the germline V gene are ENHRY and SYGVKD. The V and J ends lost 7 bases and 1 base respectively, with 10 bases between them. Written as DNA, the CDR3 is TGTGCCATCACTTCGACGGGGAACACTGAAGCTTTCTTT. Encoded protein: CAITSTGNTEAFF.

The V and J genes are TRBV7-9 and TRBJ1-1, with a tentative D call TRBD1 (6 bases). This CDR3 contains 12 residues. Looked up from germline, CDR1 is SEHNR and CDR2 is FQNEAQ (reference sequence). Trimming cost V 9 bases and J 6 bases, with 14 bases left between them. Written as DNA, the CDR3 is TGTGCCAGTTCCGGGACATCCCCTGAAGCTTTCTTT. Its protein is CASSGTSPEAFF. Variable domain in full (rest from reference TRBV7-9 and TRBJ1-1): DTGVSQNPRHKITKRGQNVTFRCDPISEHNRLYWYRQTLGQGPEFLTYFQNEAQLEKSRLLSDRFSAERPKGSFSTLEIQRTEQGDSAMYLCASSGTSPEAFFGQGTRLTVV.

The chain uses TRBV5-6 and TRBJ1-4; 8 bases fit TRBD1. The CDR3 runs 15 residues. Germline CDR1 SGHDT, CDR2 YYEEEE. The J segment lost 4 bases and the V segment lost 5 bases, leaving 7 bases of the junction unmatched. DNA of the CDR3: TGTGCCAGCAGTCTGCTCGGACAGGGTAATGAAAAACTGTTTTTT. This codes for CASSLLGQGNEKLFF.

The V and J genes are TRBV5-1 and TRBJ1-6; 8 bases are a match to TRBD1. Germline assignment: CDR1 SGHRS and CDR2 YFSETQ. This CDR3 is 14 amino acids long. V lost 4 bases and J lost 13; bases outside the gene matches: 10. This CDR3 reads CASSQGQEVSPLHF. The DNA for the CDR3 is TGCGCCAGCAGCCAGGGACAGGAGGTATCCCCCCTCCACTTT.

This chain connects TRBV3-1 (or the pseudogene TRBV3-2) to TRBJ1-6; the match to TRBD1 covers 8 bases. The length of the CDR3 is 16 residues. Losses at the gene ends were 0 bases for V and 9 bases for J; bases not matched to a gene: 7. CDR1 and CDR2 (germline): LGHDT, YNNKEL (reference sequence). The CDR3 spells CASSQESGGPTSPLHF. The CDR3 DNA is TGTGCCAGCAGCCAAGAATCAGGGGGCCCCACTTCACCCCTCCACTTT.